These 31 T cell receptor beta chains were all obtained from the same sample, sequenced in a study of tissue T cells after allogeneic stem cell transplantation (dated by TCRdb to between 2020 and 2023). Library preparation employed the immunoSEQ multiplex PCR assay. TCRdb took over this immuneACCESS table, retaining in-frame rearrangements with V and J assigned. Such tables are incomplete; in checked studies, under half of the missing clones stem from an unresolved V gene, and the remainder is unexplained. The table for this sample lists roughly 21,000 clones; approximately 69% of them were counted only once. The top ten clones comprise approximately 0.42% of the sample. The sequencing input was blood. These receptors came from a female BALB/c mouse in good health. The strain in question carries the MHC haplotype H2-d.

As concerns this clone: The listed genes are named as in mouse. The part of the CDR3 DNA that was read is TGTGCCAGCGCGGACAGCAACGAAAGATTATTT. Translating gives CASADSNERLF. The entire CDR3 reads CASADSNERLFF. This chain links TRBV13-1 with TRBJ1-4; D perhaps matches TRBD1 (6 bases). The CDR3 end is not reached by the read, which stops 1 residue before it; the germline J gene fills it in. The V end was cut by 7 bases, the J end by 4 bases, with 8 bases between. This CDR3 has 12 amino acids. Germline CDR1 is NSHNY and CDR2 is SYGAGN.

With respect to this clone: Genes and germline come from the mouse. The CDR3 goes on 1 residue after the read ends, and that part is filled in from the germline J gene. The chain has TRBV1 and TRBJ2-5; TRBD2 agrees at 12 bases. This CDR3 is built from 14 residues. V shed 4 bases and J 6 bases; nucleotides not matched to a gene: 2. Per germline, CDR1 NSQYPW and CDR2 LRSPGD (reference sequence). Partial CDR3 DNA: TGCACCTGCAGTGGGGGACTGGGGGGCGACACCCAGTAC. Its translation: CTCSGGLGGDTQY. The CDR3 reads in full as CTCSGGLGGDTQYF.

Points on this clone: Gene names and germline match the mouse. The read is 1 residue too short to cover the CDR3 end, so that end is filled in from the germline J gene. The chain has TRBV5 and TRBJ1-1; weak D call: TRBD1 (5 bases). Germline V CDR1 and CDR2: LGHNA, YNLKQL (reference sequence). The CDR3 spans 15 residues. The V end lost 0 bases, the J end lost 0 bases, and 8 bases lay between the germline ends. CDR3 residues: CASSQEWGANTEVFF. The CDR3 bases that were read are TGTGCCAGCAGCCAAGAGTGGGGGGCAAACACAGAAGTCTTC.

This clone was seen only once. The gene names here belong to mouse. The read is 1 residue too short to cover the CDR3 end, so that end is filled in from the germline J gene. The rearrangement uses TRBV13-2 and TRBJ1-1; possibly TRBD1 for D (6 bases). The germline V gene encodes CDR1 NNHNN and CDR2 SYGAGS (reference sequence). V lost 7 bases, J lost 2 bases, and 9 bases lay in between. This CDR3 region has 12 residues. The part of the CDR3 DNA that was read is TGTGCCAGCCGCAGGGGCAACACAGAAGTCTTC. Encoded protein: CASRRGNTEVF. The entire CDR3 protein is CASRRGNTEVFF.

Worth noting for this clone: The gene names given are mouse names. Coverage ceases 1 residue before the CDR3 finishes, and the germline J gene fills in the end. The chain couples TRBV13-3 to TRBJ1-2; D uncertain. The germline CDR1 and CDR2 sequences are NNHDY and SYVADS. CDR3 length: 12 residues. V lost 3 bases and J lost 0, with 3 bases in between. The part of the CDR3 DNA that was read is TGTGCCAGCAGTGCAGCAAACTCCGACTACACC. Translation: CASSAANSDYT. The entire CDR3 is CASSAANSDYTF.

As to this clone: The gene names given are mouse names. The read ends 1 residue before the CDR3 terminus; that terminus is restored from the germline J gene. V is TRBV13-1 and J is TRBJ1-5; 7 nucleotides align to TRBD1. V shed 5 bases and J 1 base; nucleotides not matched to a gene: 3. This CDR3 region has 14 residues. The V gene's germline CDR1 is NSHNY and CDR2 SYGAGN. Partial CDR3 DNA: TGTGCCAGCAGGCCGGGACAGAACAACCAGGCTCCGCTT. It specifies CASRPGQNNQAPL. The full CDR3 protein is CASRPGQNNQAPLF.

A word on this clone: Mouse names are used for the genes. The covered CDR3 bases are TGTGCCAGCGGTGGGGAGGCTGGGGGGAACCAAGACACCCAGTAC. Translating gives CASGGEAGGNQDTQY. The whole CDR3 is CASGGEAGGNQDTQYF. This chain links TRBV13-2 with TRBJ2-5; 8 positions agree with TRBD2. The read stops 1 residue short of the end of the CDR3; the missing end is completed from the germline J gene. Germline V CDR1 and CDR2: NNHNN, SYGAGS (reference sequence). V was pared by 3 bases and J by 0 bases, with 6 bases of the junction left unmatched. CDR3 size: 16 residues.

This clone was observed a single time. Gene and germline names: mouse. From the germline J gene comes the end of the CDR3, since the read stops 1 residue before it. The chain is built from TRBV5 and TRBJ1-1, with 8 bases fitting TRBD1. CDR3 size: 15 residues. The ends lost 3 bases at V and 1 base at J; junction bases unmatched: 4. Looked up from germline, CDR1 is LGHNA and CDR2 is YNLKQL (reference sequence). CDR3 region: CASSHGQGGNTEVFF. The CDR3 DNA, read in part, is TGTGCCAGCAGCCACGGACAGGGCGGAAACACAGAAGTCTTC.

A note on this clone: Mouse gene names apply. The CDR3 goes on 1 residue after the read ends, and that part is filled in from the germline J gene. This sequence joins TRBV13-2 and TRBJ2-1; 7 positions match TRBD2. Germline-derived CDR1 and CDR2 are NNHNN and SYGAGS (reference sequence). There are 15 residues in the CDR3. Trimming cost V 0 bases and J 1 base; bases outside gene matches: 1. Here the CDR3 reads CASGDALGNYAEQFF. The sequenced part of the CDR3 DNA is TGTGCCAGCGGTGATGCACTGGGGAACTATGCTGAGCAGTTC.

For this clone: The listed genes are named as in mouse. The read ends 1 residue early relative to the CDR3; the germline J gene fills the gap. The chain employs TRBV17 and TRBJ2-4, with TRBD1 identical over 9 bases. The length of the CDR3 is 16 residues. Germline V lookup: CDR1 MNHDT, CDR2 YYDKIL. Trimming at V came to 6 bases and at J to 0 bases, leaving 7 bases not matched to a gene. CDR3 residues: CASSRRDRESQNTLYF. The covered CDR3 bases are TGTGCTAGCAGCCGCCGGGACAGGGAAAGTCAAAACACCTTGTAC.

This clone was observed once. The gene names given are mouse names. From the germline J gene comes the end of the CDR3, since the read stops 1 residue before it. This chain joins TRBV4 and TRBJ1-4, with TRBD1 matching over 8 bases. Germline CDR1 LGHDT, CDR2 YNNKQL (reference sequence). This CDR3 has 16 amino acids. V dropped 6 bases and J dropped 4; count of bases not matched to a gene: 10. The CDR3 DNA, read in part, is TGTGCCAGCAGTCAAGCGGGACAGGTCCTCAACGAAAGATTATTT. Translation: CASSQAGQVLNERLF. The whole CDR3 sequence reads CASSQAGQVLNERLFF.

Points on this clone: The listed genes are named as in mouse. The sequence runs out 1 residue before the end of the CDR3; the remainder is reconstructed from the germline J gene. The chain carries TRBV2 and TRBJ2-4; 11 nucleotides match TRBD2. V was pared by 2 bases and J by 6 bases, with 4 bases of the junction left unmatched. The CDR3 extends over 15 amino acids. Germline assignment: CDR1 LGHNA and CDR2 YSYQKL. The DNA read from the CDR3 is TGTGCCAGCAGCCAAACTGGGGGGGCGCTCAACACCTTGTAC. Its protein is CASSQTGGALNTLY. The full CDR3 protein is CASSQTGGALNTLYF.

As regards this clone: Gene labels here are mouse ones. The read falls 1 residue short of the CDR3 end, and the missing part is taken from the germline J gene. The chain combines TRBV14 with TRBJ2-4; 8 nucleotides align to TRBD1. V gave up 0 bases and J gave up 1 base; unmatched junction bases: 1. CDR1 SGHDT and CDR2 FRDEAV come from the germline V gene. The CDR3 covers 15 residues. The sequenced part of the CDR3 DNA is TGTGCCAGCAGTTTCTGCAGGGGGCGTCAAAACACCTTGTAC. This codes for CASSFCRGRQNTLY. The entire CDR3 protein is CASSFCRGRQNTLYF.

Points on this clone: Germline and genes here are mouse. The read ends 1 residue early relative to the CDR3; the germline J gene fills the gap. This rearrangement joins TRBV2 to TRBJ1-4; 8 bases map to TRBD1. Germline lookup yields CDR1 LGHNA and CDR2 YSYQKL. The CDR3 has 15 amino acids. After removal of 0 bases from V and 7 bases from J, the junction contained 4 bases not matched to a gene. The CDR3: CASSQDRGRLERLFF. The DNA read from the CDR3 is TGTGCCAGCAGCCAAGACAGGGGGCGCCTCGAAAGATTATTT.

As regards this clone: The gene names here belong to mouse. The missing CDR3 end, 1 residue past where the read stops, is filled in from the germline J gene. V and J are TRBV19 and TRBJ1-6; TRBD1 aligns across 8 bases. TRBJ1-6 has ORF status, its function being uncertain. V was pared by 0 bases and J by 7 bases, with 0 bases of the junction left unmatched. Germline V gene data show CDR1 as FNHDT and CDR2 as SITEND (reference sequence). CDR3 length equals 14 residues. Here the CDR3 reads CASSIAGGNSPLYF. CDR3 bases read: TGTGCCAGCAGTATAGCAGGGGGCAATTCGCCCCTCTAC.

A word on this clone: Any gene name here is a mouse gene name. The CDR3 is cut off 1 residue early in the read; its end comes from the germline J gene. V gene TRBV1 combines with J gene TRBJ2-1; 8 nucleotides align to TRBD2. The germline V gene has CDR1 NSQYPW and CDR2 LRSPGD (reference sequence). The CDR3 contains 14 residues. The V and J ends lost 3 bases and 7 bases, in that order; junction bases with no gene match: 5. The DNA read from the CDR3 is TGCACCTGCAGTGCGGGGGGGGCGCGAGCTGAGCAGTTC. Encoded protein: CTCSAGGARAEQF. The CDR3 in full is CTCSAGGARAEQFF. Variable domain in full (rest from reference TRBV1 and TRBJ2-1): VTLLEQNPRWRLVPRGQAVNLRCILKNSQYPWMSWYQQDLQKQLQWLFTLRSPGDKEVKSLPGADYLATRVTDTELRLQVANMSQGRTLYCTCSAGGARAEQFFGPGTRLTVL.

About this clone: Genes and germline are mouse. The part of the CDR3 DNA that was read is TGTGCCAGCAGTGGAACAGGTCCAAACACAGAAGTCTTC. This sequence encodes CASSGTGPNTEVF. The whole CDR3 sequence reads CASSGTGPNTEVFF. The chain is built from TRBV13-1 and TRBJ1-1; weak D call: TRBD1 (5 bases). The CDR3 goes on 1 residue after the read ends, and that part is filled in from the germline J gene. Germline V gene data show CDR1 as NSHNY and CDR2 as SYGAGN. V was pared by 3 bases and J by 0 bases, with 9 bases between. The CDR3 sequence is 14 residues long.

Points on this clone: Gene names denote mouse genes. The sequence runs out 1 residue before the end of the CDR3; the remainder is reconstructed from the germline J gene. The rearrangement links TRBV20 to TRBJ2-5; 7 nucleotides agree with TRBD1. The ends lost 0 bases at V and 4 bases at J; junction bases unmatched: 4. Germline V CDR1 and CDR2: GFQATS, STVNSAI. This CDR3 is built from 14 residues. This CDR3 is CGARDQQGKDTQYF. The part of the CDR3 DNA that was read is TGTGGTGCTAGGGATCAACAGGGGAAAGACACCCAGTAC.

Turning to this clone: The genes and germline here are from mouse. The CDR3 end lies 1 residue beyond the end of the read and is filled in from the germline J gene. The chain is built from TRBV5 and TRBJ1-6, with TRBD1 matching 7 bases. TRBJ1-6 is an open reading frame whose function is uncertain. Trimming removed 0 bases from V and 4 bases from J; junction bases left unmatched: 3. Per germline, CDR1 LGHNA and CDR2 YNLKQL (reference sequence). This CDR3 has 16 amino acids. CDR3 DNA, as far as it was read: TGTGCCAGCAGCCAAGATCCAGGGGGGTATAATTCGCCCCTCTAC. It specifies CASSQDPGGYNSPLY. The CDR3 as a whole reads CASSQDPGGYNSPLYF.

Comments on this clone: Gene and germline names: mouse. The read ends 1 residue early relative to the CDR3; the germline J gene fills the gap. J is TRBJ1-4 and V is TRBV31; D is unclear. V was pared by 3 bases and J by 0 bases, with 8 bases between. Germline CDR1 and CDR2: GKSSPN and SITVG. There are 14 residues in the CDR3. The covered CDR3 bases are TGTGCCTGGAGAGACACAGTTTCCAACGAAAGATTATTT. Translating it yields CAWRDTVSNERLF. The full-length CDR3 reads as CAWRDTVSNERLFF.

A remark on this clone: Gene and germline names: mouse. The CDR3 end lies 1 residue beyond the end of the read and is filled in from the germline J gene. The chain carries TRBV31 and TRBJ1-3; 9 bases map to TRBD1. Unmatched junction bases numbered 4, after V lost 1 base and J lost 0 bases. Germline V gives CDR1 GKSSPN, CDR2 SITVG. This CDR3 is 16 amino acids long. The CDR3 is CAWSQGQGNSGNTLYF. The sequenced part of the CDR3 DNA is TGTGCCTGGAGTCAGGGACAGGGTAATTCTGGAAATACGCTCTAT.

Comment on this clone: The gene symbols are mouse symbols. The CDR3 is cut off 1 residue early in the read; its end comes from the germline J gene. This sequence joins TRBV1 and TRBJ2-2, with 9 nucleotides matching TRBD1. Germline V lookup: CDR1 NSQYPW, CDR2 LRSPGD (reference sequence). This CDR3 has 15 amino acids. Trimming cost V 3 bases and J 1 base; bases outside gene matches: 0. The covered CDR3 bases are TGCACCTGCAGTGCGGACAGGGGAAACACCGGGCAGCTCTAC. As protein: CTCSADRGNTGQLY. The whole CDR3 protein is CTCSADRGNTGQLYF.

With respect to this clone: Gene labels here are mouse ones. The CDR3 here is CASGDRGGVQDTQYF. The covered CDR3 bases are TGTGCCAGCGGTGATAGGGGGGGCGTTCAAGACACCCAGTAC. This chain joins TRBV13-2 and TRBJ2-5; 8 bases are shared with TRBD2. The sequence runs out 1 residue before the end of the CDR3; the remainder is reconstructed from the germline J gene. Trimming at V came to 1 base and at J to 3 bases, leaving 4 bases not matched to a gene. The CDR3 totals 15 residues. In germline, CDR1 is NNHNN, CDR2 SYGAGS (reference sequence).

There are a few counts of this clone. Gene names are mouse gene names. The sequence runs out 1 residue before the end of the CDR3; the remainder is reconstructed from the germline J gene. V usage is TRBV19 and J usage is TRBJ2-7; the D is unclear. Germline V lookup: CDR1 FNHDT, CDR2 SITEND (reference sequence). This CDR3 contains 12 residues. The V and J ends lost 0 bases and 7 bases respectively, with 8 bases between them. CDR3 sequence reads: CASSIEGWEQYF. The sequenced part of the CDR3 DNA is TGTGCCAGCAGTATAGAGGGTTGGGAACAGTAC.

Remarks on this clone: Gene names are the mouse ones. The observed sequence ends 1 residue before the CDR3 terminus, with the missing tail filled in from the germline J gene. The rearrangement links TRBV2 to TRBJ2-7, with D unclear. The CDR3 sequence is 12 residues long. V was clipped by 2 bases and J by 3 bases, with 5 bases between them. Germline loops: CDR1 LGHNA, CDR2 YSYQKL. The DNA read from the CDR3 is TGTGCCAGCAGCCAATCAGGCTATGAACAGTAC. Amino acids: CASSQSGYEQY. The whole CDR3 sequence is CASSQSGYEQYF.

A word on this clone: The listed genes are named as in mouse. The CDR3 goes on 1 residue after the read ends, and that part is filled in from the germline J gene. The V gene is TRBV19, the J gene TRBJ1-3; a weak D match, TRBD1 (6 bases). CDR3 length: 16 amino acids. V was pared by 1 base and J by 0 bases, with 11 bases between. Germline V gene sequence: CDR1 FNHDT, CDR2 SITEND (reference sequence). The CDR3 bases that were read are TGTGCCAGCAGTATAAGAGGGACATCTTCTGGAAATACGCTCTAT. This encodes CASSIRGTSSGNTLY. The entire CDR3 protein reads CASSIRGTSSGNTLYF.

Turning to this clone: Gene and germline names: mouse. The missing CDR3 end, 1 residue past where the read stops, is filled in from the germline J gene. The chain uses TRBV19 and TRBJ1-3, with 9 bases that match TRBD1. V shed 0 bases, J shed 4 bases, and the junction held 2 bases outside the gene matches. The length of the CDR3 is 15 residues. CDR1 is FNHDT and CDR2 is SITEND in the germline V gene (reference sequence). The sequenced CDR3 bases are TGTGCCAGCAGTATAGCGACAGGGGGAGGAAATACGCTCTAT. Its translation: CASSIATGGGNTLY. The entire CDR3 protein is CASSIATGGGNTLYF.

This clone has only one observation. Gene names are the mouse ones. The read halts 1 residue ahead of the CDR3 end, with the missing end drawn from the germline J gene. The rearrangement joins TRBV31 to TRBJ1-1; D remains ambiguous. Germline lookup yields CDR1 GKSSPN and CDR2 SITVG. With 0 bases removed from V and 0 bases from J, the gap between germline ends came to 8 bases. The CDR3 loop spans 14 amino acids. CDR3 DNA (partial): TGTGCCTGGAGTCTACCAGGTCCAAACACAGAAGTCTTC. Encoded protein: CAWSLPGPNTEVF. The full CDR3 is CAWSLPGPNTEVFF.

Concerning this clone itself: The gene symbols are mouse symbols. The read halts 1 residue ahead of the CDR3 end, with the missing end drawn from the germline J gene. This chain uses TRBV1 with TRBJ1-4; the D gene is possibly TRBD1 (5 bases). Germline loops: CDR1 NSQYPW, CDR2 LRSPGD (reference sequence). Trimming cost V 4 bases and J 2 bases, with 8 bases left between them. The CDR3 covers 14 residues. CDR3 residues: CTCSGTTSNERLFF. The part of the CDR3 DNA that was read is TGCACCTGCAGTGGGACAACCTCCAACGAAAGATTATTT.

With respect to this clone: Any gene name here is a mouse gene name. The read stops 1 residue short of the end of the CDR3; the missing end is completed from the germline J gene. The rearrangement joins TRBV13-2 to TRBJ2-5, with 9 bases that match TRBD1. The CDR3 totals 15 residues. The junction had 4 bases not matched to a gene; V was cut back by 5 bases and J by 0 bases. The germline V gene has CDR1 NNHNN and CDR2 SYGAGS (reference sequence). CDR3 sequence reads: CASGTDRGNQDTQYF. Incomplete CDR3 DNA: TGTGCCAGCGGGACGGACAGGGGTAACCAAGACACCCAGTAC.

To note about this clone: These gene names are mouse names. The sequence runs out 1 residue before the end of the CDR3; the remainder is reconstructed from the germline J gene. The chain combines TRBV13-3 with TRBJ2-2, with 11 bases fitting TRBD2. CDR1 is NNHDY, CDR2 SYVADS, per germline. J was trimmed by 3 bases and V by 0 bases; bases with no gene match: 4. CDR3 length equals 17 residues. This CDR3 reads CASSDGGTGGYTGQLYF. CDR3 bases read: TGTGCCAGCAGTGATGGGGGGACTGGGGGATACACCGGGCAGCTCTAC. The complete variable domain, with remaining parts taken from reference TRBV13-3 and TRBJ2-2, reads EAAVTQSPRSKVAVTGGKVTLSCHQTNNHDYMYWYRQDTGHGLRLIHYSYVADSTEKGDIPDGYKASRPSQENFSLILELASLSQTAVYFCASSDGGTGGYTGQLYFGEGSKLTVL.